This T cell receptor beta chain was identified during a study of T cells in Graves' hyperthyroidism and ophthalmopathy (dated by TCRdb to about 2019). Context from the whole study: Peripheral blood was collected at initial diagnosis, before any treatment. Thyroid tissue and blood T-cell repertoires from six Graves' hyperthyroidism patients were also compared in the study. The roughly 90 discovery patients were divided at random into training and test sets in a 7:3 ratio. TCR Vbeta CDR3 sequencing of 120 to 150 peripheral blood samples (over 40 ophthalmopathy, 75 hyperthyroidism and approximately 17 progressor patients) is reported in the paper. Whether ophthalmopathy could be predicted prospectively was tested in an independent validation cohort made up of some 20 hyperthyroidism patients plus 17 patients who later progressed to ophthalmopathy. A discovery cohort of roughly 100 patients, approximately 45 with Graves' ophthalmopathy and fewer than 65 with stable Graves' hyperthyroidism, was used to find distinguishing TCR V-J signatures. After blood sampling, hyperthyroidism patients were treated with methimazole at a starting dose of 30 mg daily, and ophthalmopathy patients were treated with high-dose intravenous methylprednisolone. The research as a whole found: No statistical method was used to fix the sample size in advance, and group allocation was not hidden from the investigators. In validation, the model predicted progression to ophthalmopathy a median of around six months before onset, with 65% to 71% sensitivity and 72.22% specificity. Most expanded thyroid clonotypes (frequency above 0.001) were also detected in blood, a finding suggesting that blood repertoires may reflect thyroid immune responses. A model built on a 13 V-J signature distinguished ophthalmopathy from stable hyperthyroidism, reaching approximately 89% sensitivity and around 81% specificity in cross-validation and 80%/75% in testing.

Many counts were recorded for this clonotype. Its recognized antigen is unknown. Base qualities are not at hand, and no much larger clone is one base apart. V loses 3 bases of germline sequence and J loses 3 bases, and the interval between the two ends is 8 bases. From the cysteine through the phenylalanine, the CDR3 covers 14 amino acids. The CDR3 DNA has 42 bases and is translated from base 1. Amplification of TCR beta CDR3 regions was carried out from RNA transcripts. A first-round RT-PCR of the TCR CDR3 used the HTBI primer set with the Qiagen OneStep RT-PCR kit. Libraries were constructed in a second round of multiplex PCR, after which size selection and purification were carried out. Sequencing of the libraries was done on an Illumina HiSeq2000 using paired-end 100 bp reads. The paper's processing steps were these. SOAPnuke was used to process the raw data, with reads discarded if the reads contained adapters or uncalled bases, had a mean Phred below 15, or lacked an exact constant-primer or identifier match. COPE v1.2.5 was used to merge the high-quality paired reads, and each unique nucleotide sequence was defined as a clonotype. Clonotypes were aligned to IMGT TRBV, TRBD and TRBJ reference segments using MiTCR v1.1. The analysis was restricted to V-J combinations with a frequency above 0.0001, which together covered 98% to 99.2% of the repertoires. A TCS score was defined as the ratio of F50 (clonal expansion) to E x V (chaos), with BLOSUM62-based TCRdist applied between CDR3 peptides within each V-J. Welch's t-statistics and random forest reduced 450 to 600 V-J features to 13, which were used in a naive Bayes classifier (R e1071). In TCRdb, the public reads were trimmed at Q25 with fastp and aligned with MiXCR, with productive beta chains retained. For every CDR3 protein sequence, its rows merge into one entry that carries the most common genes and DNA. Clone size and V and J calls follow TCRdb, not the original study. This sample lists about 720,000 distinct CDR3 sequences; roughly a sixth were detected once. 16% of the sample belongs to the ten largest clones.

The hyperthyroidism patients were between 18 and 65 years old and newly diagnosed, with a disease duration of less than 2 months. The study excluded patients with uncontrolled infections, other autoimmune diseases, pregnancy or lactation. Diagnoses were based on clinical symptoms, serum thyroxine and TRAb, thyroid ultrasound and orbital computed tomography. Blood from progressor patients was collected at the time of first diagnosis with hyperthyroidism, before any ophthalmopathy symptoms had appeared. PBMCs were separated from roughly 10 ml of fresh peripheral blood using Ficoll-Paque density gradient centrifugation. Progressor patients were first diagnosed with Graves' hyperthyroidism and then developed ophthalmopathy during follow-up. Total RNA was extracted using Trizol reagent, and RNA quality was assessed on an Agilent 2100 Bioanalyzer.

The sequence came from a woman in her forties or fifties with Graves' hyperthyroidism that later progressed to Graves' ophthalmopathy. The chain is encoded by TRBV12-3 or TRBV12-4 joined to TRBJ2-2, with the D gene too uncertain to name. Material: blood. CDR3 region: CASSFDLDTGELFF. The DNA sequence follows: TGTGCCAGCAGTTTTGACCTAGACACCGGGGAGCTGTTTTTT.